The 5 T cell receptor beta chains below all came from one sample that was sequenced in a study of technical replicates of blood from several donors. Profiling relied on immunoSEQ multiplex PCR, and the TCRdb table lists in-frame clones only, not all of them. The repertoire holds approximately 70,000 clones, with roughly 90% as singletons. Sample: T cells isolated from PBMCs. The receptors here all came from a human donor in good health.

The chain combines TRBV27 with TRBJ1-3; no clear D gene. The CDR3 sequence is 16 residues long. The germline V gene has CDR1 MNHEY and CDR2 SMNVEV (reference sequence). The V end was cut by 1 base, the J end by 0 bases, with 10 bases between. The DNA for the CDR3 is TGTGCCAGCAGTTTATTAGGCAGGCTCTCTGGAAACACCATATATTTT. Translating gives CASSLLGRLSGNTIYF.

CDR3 DNA sequence: TGTGCCAGCAGCGCTCGTCTTAGCGGGAGCTCCTACAATGAGCAGTTCTTC. This encodes CASSARLSGSSYNEQFF. The rearrangement uses TRBV9 and TRBJ2-1; 9 bases agree with TRBD2. Germline-derived CDR1 and CDR2 are SGDLS and YYNGEE. Trimming cost V 3 bases and J 0 bases; bases outside gene matches: 7. CDR3 size: 17 residues.

The chain carries TRBV11-2 and TRBJ1-3; D is possibly TRBD1 (5 bases). The V and J ends lost 0 bases and 3 bases respectively, with 9 bases between them. Germline CDR1 and CDR2: SGHAT and FQNNGV. The CDR3 spans 15 residues. CDR3 loop: CASSLDQGFGNTIYF. DNA of the CDR3: TGTGCCAGCAGCTTAGATCAGGGCTTTGGAAACACCATATATTTT.

The rearrangement links TRBV5-4 to TRBJ2-2; 10 bases fit TRBD2. V lost 5 bases and J lost 10; bases outside the gene matches: 11. The CDR3 has 15 amino acids. CDR1 SGHNT and CDR2 YYREEE come from the germline V gene (reference sequence). CDR3 sequence (DNA): TGTGCCAGCAGTTTTGATTTTCTAGCGGGAGAGGAGCTGTTTTTT. It specifies CASSFDFLAGEELFF.

The chain employs TRBV9 and TRBJ2-7, with 10 bases that match TRBD1. The V segment lost 4 bases and the J segment 7 bases; nucleotides outside the gene matches: 8. This CDR3 region has 14 residues. Germline V gives CDR1 SGDLS, CDR2 YYNGEE. The CDR3 here is CASSLRQGAGEQYF. As DNA, the CDR3 is TGTGCCAGCAGCCTAAGACAGGGGGCTGGGGAGCAGTACTTC.